This entry is about one TCR beta chain. This entry belongs to a study of blood T cells in healthy people across ages. A J-beta primer mix and a sample-barcoded 5' primer were used in a second PCR of about 7 to 12 cycles. TCRdb re-called the 5' RACE reads with MiXCR, one entry per CDR3 protein. This table holds some 900,000 distinct CDR3 sequences, roughly 50% found once. The V gene end was trimmed by 10 bases and the J gene end by 0 bases; junction bases not matched to a gene: 6. CDR3 length: 15 amino acids. Germline V gene data show CDR1 as MNHEY and CDR2 as SMNVEV (reference sequence). What was sequenced was blood. The chain couples TRBV27 to TRBJ2-2, with TRBD1 matching over 9 bases. The receptor comes from a young man in good health. Here the CDR3 reads CATHGTGTNTGELFF. The CDR3, as DNA: TGTGCCACTCACGGGACAGGGACGAACACCGGGGAGCTGTTTTTT.